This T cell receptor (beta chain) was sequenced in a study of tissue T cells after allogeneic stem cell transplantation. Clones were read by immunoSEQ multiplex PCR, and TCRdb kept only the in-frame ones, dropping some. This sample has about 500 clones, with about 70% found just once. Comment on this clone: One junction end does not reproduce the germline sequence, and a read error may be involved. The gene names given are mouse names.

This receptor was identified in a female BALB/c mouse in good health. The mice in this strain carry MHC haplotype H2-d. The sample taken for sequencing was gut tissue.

CDR3 sequence reads: CAGSHPHRGGDSPLYF. Partial CDR3 DNA: TGTGCCGGCAGCCACCCTCACAGGGGTGGGGATTCGCCCCTCTAC. The chain uses TRBV3 and TRBJ1-6; 7 nucleotides line up with TRBD1. The read falls 1 residue short of the CDR3 end, and the missing part is taken from the germline J gene. TRBJ1-6 is an ORF; its function is uncertain. The CDR3 totals 16 residues. Germline V CDR1 and CDR2: SNHLY, FYNGKV (reference sequence).